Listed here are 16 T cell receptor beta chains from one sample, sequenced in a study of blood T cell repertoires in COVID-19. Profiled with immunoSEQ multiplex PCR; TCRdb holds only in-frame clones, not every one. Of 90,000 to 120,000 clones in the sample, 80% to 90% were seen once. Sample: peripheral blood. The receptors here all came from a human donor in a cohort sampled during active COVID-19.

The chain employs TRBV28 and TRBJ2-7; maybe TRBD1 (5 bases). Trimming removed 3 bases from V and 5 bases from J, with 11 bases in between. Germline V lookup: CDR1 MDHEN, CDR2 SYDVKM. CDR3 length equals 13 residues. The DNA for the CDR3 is TGTGCCAGCAGTTTCGGCAGGGCCGACGAGCAGTACTTC. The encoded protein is CASSFGRADEQYF.

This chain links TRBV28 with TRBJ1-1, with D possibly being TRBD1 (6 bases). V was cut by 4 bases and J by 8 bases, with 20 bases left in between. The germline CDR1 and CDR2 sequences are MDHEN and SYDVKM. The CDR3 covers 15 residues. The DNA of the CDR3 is TGTGCCAGCAGTTCCGCCGGGGGGAACAGGGAAGAAGCTTTCTTT. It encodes CASSSAGGNREEAFF.

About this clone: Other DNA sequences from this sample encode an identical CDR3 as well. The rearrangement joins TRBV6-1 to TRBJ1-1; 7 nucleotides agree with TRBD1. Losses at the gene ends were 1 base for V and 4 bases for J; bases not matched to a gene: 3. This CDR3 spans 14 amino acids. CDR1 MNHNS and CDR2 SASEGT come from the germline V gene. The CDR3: CASSEEGAGTEAFF. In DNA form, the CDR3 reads TGTGCCAGCAGTGAAGAGGGGGCTGGCACTGAAGCTTTCTTT.

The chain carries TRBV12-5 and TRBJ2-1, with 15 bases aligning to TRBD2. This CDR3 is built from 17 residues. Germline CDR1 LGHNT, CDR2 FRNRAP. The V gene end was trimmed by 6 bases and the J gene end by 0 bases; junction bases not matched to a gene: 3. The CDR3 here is CASGRTSGRASYNEQFF. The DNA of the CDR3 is TGTGCTAGTGGCCGGACTAGCGGGAGGGCCTCCTACAATGAGCAGTTCTTC.

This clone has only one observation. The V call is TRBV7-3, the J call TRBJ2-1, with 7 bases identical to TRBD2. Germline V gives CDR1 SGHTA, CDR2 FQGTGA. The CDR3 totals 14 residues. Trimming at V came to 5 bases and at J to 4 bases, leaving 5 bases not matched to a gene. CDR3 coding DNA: TGTGCCAGCAGCGTCAGCGGGGAGTACAATGAGCAGTTCTTC. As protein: CASSVSGEYNEQFF.

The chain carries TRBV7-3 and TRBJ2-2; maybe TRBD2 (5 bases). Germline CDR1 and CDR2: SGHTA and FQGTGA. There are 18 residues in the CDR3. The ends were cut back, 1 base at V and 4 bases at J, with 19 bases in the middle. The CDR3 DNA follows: TGTGCCAGCAGCTTAAGGGTTTCGGCGGGCGGTGGCACCGGGGAGCTGTTTTTT. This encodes CASSLRVSAGGGTGELFF. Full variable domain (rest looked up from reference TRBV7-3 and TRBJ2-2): GAGVSQTPSNKVTEKGKYVELRCDPISGHTALYWYRQSLGQGPEFLIYFQGTGAADDSGLPNDRFFAVRPEGSVSTLKIQRTERGDSAVYLCASSLRVSAGGGTGELFFGEGSRLTVL.

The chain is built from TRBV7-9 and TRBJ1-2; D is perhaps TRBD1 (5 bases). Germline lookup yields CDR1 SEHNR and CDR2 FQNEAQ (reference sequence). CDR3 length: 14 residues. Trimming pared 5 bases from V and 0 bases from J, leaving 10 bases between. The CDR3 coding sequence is TGTGCCAGCAGCCGCGTAGGGGCTAACTATGGCTACACCTTC. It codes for CASSRVGANYGYTF. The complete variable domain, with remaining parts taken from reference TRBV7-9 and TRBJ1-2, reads DTGVSQNPRHKITKRGQNVTFRCDPISEHNRLYWYRQTLGQGPEFLTYFQNEAQLEKSRLLSDRFSAERPKGSFSTLEIQRTEQGDSAMYLCASSRVGANYGYTFGSGTRLTVV.

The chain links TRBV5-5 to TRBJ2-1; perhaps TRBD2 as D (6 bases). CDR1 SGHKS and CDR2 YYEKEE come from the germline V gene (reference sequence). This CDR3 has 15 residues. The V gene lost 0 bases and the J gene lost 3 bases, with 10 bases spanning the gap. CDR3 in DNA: TGTGCCAGCAGCTTGGGGACTACCAGCTACAATGAGCAGTTCTTC. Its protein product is CASSLGTTSYNEQFF.

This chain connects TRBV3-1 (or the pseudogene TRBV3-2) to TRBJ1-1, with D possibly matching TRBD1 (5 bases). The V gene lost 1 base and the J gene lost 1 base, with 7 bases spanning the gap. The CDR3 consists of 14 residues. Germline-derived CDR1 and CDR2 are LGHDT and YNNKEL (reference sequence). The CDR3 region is CASSQVQANTEAFF. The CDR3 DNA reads TGTGCCAGCAGCCAAGTACAGGCGAACACTGAAGCTTTCTTT.

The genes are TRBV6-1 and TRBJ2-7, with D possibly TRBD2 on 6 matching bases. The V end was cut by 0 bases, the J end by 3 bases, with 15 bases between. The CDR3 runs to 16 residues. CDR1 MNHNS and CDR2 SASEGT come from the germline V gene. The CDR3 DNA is TGTGCCAGCAGTGAAGCGGAGGGTCTCTTCGGCTACGAGCAGTACTTC. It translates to CASSEAEGLFGYEQYF.

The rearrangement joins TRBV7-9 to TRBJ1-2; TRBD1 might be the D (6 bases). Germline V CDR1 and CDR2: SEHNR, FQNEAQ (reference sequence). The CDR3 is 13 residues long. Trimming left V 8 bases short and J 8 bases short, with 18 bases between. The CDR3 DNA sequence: TGTGCCAGCCTTGGGGGGGGCGAGGACGGCTACACCTTC. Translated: CASLGGGEDGYTF.

This CDR3 is CASSHSGGQETQYF. The CDR3 DNA reads as TGTGCCAGCAGCCATAGCGGGGGCCAAGAGACCCAGTACTTC. The J gene is TRBJ2-5, the V gene TRBV3-1 (or the pseudogene TRBV3-2), with 9 bases aligning to TRBD2. The germline CDR1 and CDR2 sequences are LGHDT and YNNKEL (reference sequence). CDR3 length equals 14 residues. The J segment lost 1 base and the V segment lost 3 bases, leaving 0 bases of the junction unmatched.

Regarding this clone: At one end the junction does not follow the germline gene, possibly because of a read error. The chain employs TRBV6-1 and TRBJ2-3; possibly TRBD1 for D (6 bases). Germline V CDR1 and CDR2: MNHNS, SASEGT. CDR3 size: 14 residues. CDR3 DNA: TGTGCCAGCAGTGAAGCGGTTCAGACAGGTACGCAGTATTTT. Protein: CASSEAVQTGTQYF.

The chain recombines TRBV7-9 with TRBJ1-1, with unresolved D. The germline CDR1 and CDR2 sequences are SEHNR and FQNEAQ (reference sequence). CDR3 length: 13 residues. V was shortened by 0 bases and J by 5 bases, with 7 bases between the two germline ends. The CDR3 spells CASSLARGTEAFF. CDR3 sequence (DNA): TGTGCCAGCAGCTTAGCGCGAGGGACTGAAGCTTTCTTT.

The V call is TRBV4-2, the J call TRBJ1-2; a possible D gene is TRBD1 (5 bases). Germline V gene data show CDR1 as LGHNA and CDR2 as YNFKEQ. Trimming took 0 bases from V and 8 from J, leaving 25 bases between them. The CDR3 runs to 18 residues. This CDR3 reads CASSQDRGYSGPRGGYTF. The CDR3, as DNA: TGTGCCAGCAGCCAAGATAGGGGTTACTCCGGGCCCCGAGGCGGCTACACCTTC.

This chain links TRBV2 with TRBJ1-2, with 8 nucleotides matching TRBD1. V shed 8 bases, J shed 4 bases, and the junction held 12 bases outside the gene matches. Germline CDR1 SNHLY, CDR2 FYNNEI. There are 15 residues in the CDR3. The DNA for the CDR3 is TGTGCCAGCGGACCCTCCGGGACAGGCGGCTATGGCTACACCTTC. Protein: CASGPSGTGGYGYTF.